This passage covers 9 T cell receptor beta chains from one sample sequenced in a study of neurological immune-mediated disorders. TCRdb fed the 5' RACE reads into MiXCR, producing one record per CDR3 protein. The sample yields roughly 32,000 distinct CDR3 sequences, about 14% seen once. Time point indicated: technical triplicate 2. Sequenced: CD4+ T cells from blood. These receptors all stem from a female donor with HTLV-1-associated myelopathy (HAM/TSP).

This chain joins TRBV29-1 and TRBJ2-7; 10 bases are shared with TRBD1. The CDR3 extends over 13 amino acids. Germline V gives CDR1 SQVTM, CDR2 ANQGSEA. The V gene end was trimmed by 4 bases and the J gene end by 3 bases; junction bases not matched to a gene: 3. In DNA, the CDR3 is TGCAGCGTTGCAGGGACAGGGGACTACGAGCAGTACTTC. Translated, it gives CSVAGTGDYEQYF.

This clonotype showed up many times. The CDR3 here is CASSLEHTLYGYTF. The DNA of the CDR3 is TGTGCCAGCAGCTTAGAACACACACTCTATGGCTACACCTTC. The chain uses TRBV5-6 and TRBJ1-2, with no clear D. Trimming took 2 bases from V and 4 from J, leaving 12 bases between them. The germline V gene has CDR1 SGHDT and CDR2 YYEEEE. The CDR3 has 14 amino acids.

This clonotype was seen many times. CDR3 nucleotide sequence: TGTGCCAGCAGTTACTTCGGACAGGGGGCTTCCTACGAGCAGTACTTC. This translates into CASSYFGQGASYEQYF. V gene TRBV6-2 or TRBV6-3 combines with J gene TRBJ2-7, with TRBD1 identical over 11 bases. The germline CDR1 and CDR2 sequences are MNHEY and SVGEGT. The CDR3 runs 16 residues. V was pared by 1 base and J by 1 base, with 3 bases of the junction left unmatched.

As DNA, the CDR3 is TGTGCCAGCAGAAATAGCGGGGCGAGCACAGATACGCAGTATTTT. It specifies CASRNSGASTDTQYF. V usage is TRBV6-5 and J usage is TRBJ2-3; TRBD2 aligns across 8 bases. Germline V gene lookup returns CDR1 MNHEY and CDR2 SVGAGI. The CDR3 extends over 15 amino acids. V gave up 6 bases and J gave up 0 bases; unmatched junction bases: 5.

This clonotype showed up many times. The CDR3 sequence: CASSSGQGYGYTF. In DNA, the CDR3 is TGTGCCAGCAGCTCGGGACAGGGGTATGGCTACACCTTC. The V gene is TRBV7-9, the J gene TRBJ1-2; the match to TRBD1 covers 10 bases. CDR3 size: 13 residues. The V and J ends lost 4 bases and 5 bases, in that order; junction bases with no gene match: 1. Germline CDR1 reads SEHNR; CDR2 reads FQNEAQ (reference sequence).

The V and J genes are TRBV6-5 and TRBJ1-1; 11 positions agree with TRBD1. Looked up from germline, CDR1 is MNHEY and CDR2 is SVGAGI. The CDR3 runs to 18 residues. V shed 0 bases, J shed 1 base, and the junction held 7 bases outside the gene matches. The CDR3 is CASSYSDGQGATNTEAFF. In DNA form, the CDR3 reads TGTGCCAGCAGTTACTCCGACGGACAGGGGGCAACGAACACTGAAGCTTTCTTT.

This clonotype was observed at least ten times. The chain carries TRBV20-1 and TRBJ2-1; D not resolved. The CDR3 is made up of 12 amino acids. V was shortened by 3 bases and J by 4 bases, with 7 bases between the two germline ends. Germline CDR1 and CDR2: DFQATT and SNEGSKA (reference sequence). CDR3 in DNA: TGCAGTGCTAGTCACAGATACAATGAGCAGTTCTTC. Its protein product is CSASHRYNEQFF.

This clonotype was found many times. The chain links TRBV10-3 to TRBJ1-2; D not resolved. CDR3 size: 14 residues. V was pared by 0 bases and J by 4 bases, with 9 bases between. The germline V gene encodes CDR1 ENHRY and CDR2 SYGVKD. The CDR3 sequence is CAISESIDGYGYTF. The DNA for the CDR3 is TGTGCCATCAGTGAGTCAATCGACGGCTATGGCTACACCTTC.

This clonotype has at least ten counts. The chain uses TRBV20-1 and TRBJ2-1; 7 nucleotides line up with TRBD1. Germline lookup yields CDR1 DFQATT and CDR2 SNEGSKA (reference sequence). The CDR3 loop spans 14 amino acids. Trimming removed 5 bases from V and 5 bases from J; junction bases left unmatched: 9. DNA for the CDR3: TGCAGTGCTGAACTAGGGGGCCCAAACAATGAGCAGTTCTTC. This encodes CSAELGGPNNEQFF.